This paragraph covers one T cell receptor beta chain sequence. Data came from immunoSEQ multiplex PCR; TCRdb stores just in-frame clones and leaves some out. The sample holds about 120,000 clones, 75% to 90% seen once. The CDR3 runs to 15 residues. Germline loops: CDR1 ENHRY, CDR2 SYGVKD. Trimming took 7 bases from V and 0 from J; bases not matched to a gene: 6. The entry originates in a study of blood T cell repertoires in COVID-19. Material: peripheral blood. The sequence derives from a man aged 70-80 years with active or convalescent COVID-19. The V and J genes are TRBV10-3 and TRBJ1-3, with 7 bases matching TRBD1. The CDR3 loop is CAINDRAGSGNTIYF. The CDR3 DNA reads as TGTGCCATCAACGACAGGGCGGGCTCTGGAAACACCATATATTTT.